The clone carrying this T cell receptor (beta chain) was observed a single time. In the original workflow: The assay estimated nucleated cells by amplifying reference gene primers. TCRdb keeps only in-frame clones here, not all; method: immunoSEQ multiplex PCR. From that table come the V and J calls and clone size; the DNA was used to work out D and trimming. The sample lists around 260,000 clones, roughly 90% occurring once. The CDR3 is 13 residues long. The ends were cut back, 1 base at V and 3 bases at J, with 4 bases in the middle. The germline gives CDR1 MDHEN, CDR2 SYDVKM. This record belongs to a study of blood T cell repertoires in COVID-19. Whole-study context: Italy, Spain and the United States were the sources of the convalescent and acute COVID-19 samples. PBMCs, B-cell-depleted T cells, or T cells provided the cDNA or gDNA that made up the material.

Sequencing used peripheral blood. The receptor was derived from a human donor in a cohort sampled during active COVID-19. V gene TRBV28 combines with J gene TRBJ2-1; D is unresolved. The CDR3 spells CASSLSLYNEQFF. DNA of the CDR3: TGTGCCAGCAGTTTATCACTCTACAATGAGCAGTTCTTC.